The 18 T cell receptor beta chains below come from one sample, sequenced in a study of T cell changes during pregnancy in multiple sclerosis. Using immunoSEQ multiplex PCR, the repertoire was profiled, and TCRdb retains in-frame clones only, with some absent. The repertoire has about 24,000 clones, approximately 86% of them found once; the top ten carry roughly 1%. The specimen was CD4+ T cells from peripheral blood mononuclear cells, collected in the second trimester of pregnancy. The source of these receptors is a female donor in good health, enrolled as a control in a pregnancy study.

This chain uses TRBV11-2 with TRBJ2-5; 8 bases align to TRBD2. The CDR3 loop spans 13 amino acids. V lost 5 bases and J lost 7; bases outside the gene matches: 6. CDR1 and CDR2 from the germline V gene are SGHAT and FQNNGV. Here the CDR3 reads CASSPGGRRTQYF. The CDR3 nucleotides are TGTGCCAGCAGCCCGGGGGGGAGGAGGACCCAGTACTTC.

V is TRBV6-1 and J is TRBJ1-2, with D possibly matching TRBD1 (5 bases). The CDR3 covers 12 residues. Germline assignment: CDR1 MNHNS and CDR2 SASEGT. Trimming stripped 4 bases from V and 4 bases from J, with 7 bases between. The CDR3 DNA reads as TGTGCCAGCAGTGGACAGCTCTATGGCTACACCTTC. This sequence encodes CASSGQLYGYTF.

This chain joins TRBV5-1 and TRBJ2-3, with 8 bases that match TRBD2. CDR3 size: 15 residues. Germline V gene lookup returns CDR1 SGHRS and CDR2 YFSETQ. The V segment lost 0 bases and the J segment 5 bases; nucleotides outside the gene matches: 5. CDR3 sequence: CASSLAGAGGDTQYF. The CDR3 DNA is TGCGCCAGCAGCTTGGCCGGGGCGGGAGGAGATACGCAGTATTTT.

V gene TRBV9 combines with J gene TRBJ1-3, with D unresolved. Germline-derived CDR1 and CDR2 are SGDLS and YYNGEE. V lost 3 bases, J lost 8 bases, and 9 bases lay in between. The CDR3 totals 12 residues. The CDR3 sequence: CASSDPGYTIYF. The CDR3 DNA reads TGTGCCAGCAGCGACCCGGGGTACACCATATATTTT. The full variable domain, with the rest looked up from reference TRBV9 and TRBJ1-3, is DSGVTQTPKHLITATGQRVTLRCSPRSGDLSVYWYQQSLDQGLQFLIQYYNGEERAKGNILERFSAQQFPDLHSELNLSSLELGDSALYFCASSDPGYTIYFGEGSWLTVV.

The CDR3 loop is CASSHILTGEGGTDTQYF. In nucleotides, the CDR3 is TGTGCCAGCAGCCATATCCTGACAGGGGAAGGGGGCACAGATACGCAGTATTTT. The chain uses TRBV14 and TRBJ2-3; TRBD1 matches 8 bases. V was pared by 3 bases and J by 1 base, with 12 bases of the junction left unmatched. In germline, CDR1 is SGHDN, CDR2 FVKESK. CDR3 length: 18 residues.

The CDR3 coding sequence is TGTGCCACCAACCCCGACAGGGGGCGCGTGGGTCTCAATGAGCAGTTCTTC. Residues: CATNPDRGRVGLNEQFF. The rearrangement joins TRBV15 to TRBJ2-1, with 10 bases lining up with TRBD1. Looked up from germline, CDR1 is LNHNV and CDR2 is YYDKDF (reference sequence). The J segment lost 6 bases and the V segment lost 7 bases, leaving 15 bases of the junction unmatched. The CDR3 is 17 residues long. The full variable domain, its missing parts supplied by reference TRBV15 and TRBJ2-1, is DAMVIQNPRYQVTQFGKPVTLSCSQTLNHNVMYWYQQKSSQAPKLLFHYYDKDFNNEADTPDNFQSRRPNTSFCFLDIRSPGLGDTAMYLCATNPDRGRVGLNEQFFGPGTRLTVL.

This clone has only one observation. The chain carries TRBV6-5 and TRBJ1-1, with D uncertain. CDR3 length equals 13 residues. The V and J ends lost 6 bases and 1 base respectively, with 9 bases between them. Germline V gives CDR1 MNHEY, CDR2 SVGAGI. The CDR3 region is CASSRRTNTEAFF. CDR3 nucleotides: TGTGCCAGCAGCCGTAGAACGAACACTGAAGCTTTCTTT.

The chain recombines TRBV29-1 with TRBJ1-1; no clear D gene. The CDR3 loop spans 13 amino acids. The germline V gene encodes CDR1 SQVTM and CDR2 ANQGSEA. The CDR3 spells CTSGAVGNTEAFF. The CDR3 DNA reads TGCACCAGCGGTGCGGTTGGGAACACTGAAGCTTTCTTT.

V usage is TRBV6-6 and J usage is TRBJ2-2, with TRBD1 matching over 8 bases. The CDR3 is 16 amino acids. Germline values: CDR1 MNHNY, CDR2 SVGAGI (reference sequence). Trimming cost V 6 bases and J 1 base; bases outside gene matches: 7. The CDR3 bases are TGTGCCAGCAGCCTTCACGGGACAGGGAACACCGGGGAGCTGTTTTTT. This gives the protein CASSLHGTGNTGELFF.

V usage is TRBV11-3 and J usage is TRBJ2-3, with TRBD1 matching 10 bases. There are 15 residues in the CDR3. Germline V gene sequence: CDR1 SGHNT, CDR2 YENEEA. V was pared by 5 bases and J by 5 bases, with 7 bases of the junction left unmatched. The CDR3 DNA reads TGTGCCAGCAGCGCTCGGACAGGGGGAGGAGATACGCAGTATTTT. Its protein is CASSARTGGGDTQYF.

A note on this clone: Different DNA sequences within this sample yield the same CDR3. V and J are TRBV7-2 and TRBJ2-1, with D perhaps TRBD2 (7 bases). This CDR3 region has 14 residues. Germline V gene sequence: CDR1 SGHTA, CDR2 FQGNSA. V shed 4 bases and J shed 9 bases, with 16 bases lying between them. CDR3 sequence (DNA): TGTGCCAGCAGCTATCCACCGAGGGGGGGTGAGCAGTTCTTC. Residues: CASSYPPRGGEQFF.

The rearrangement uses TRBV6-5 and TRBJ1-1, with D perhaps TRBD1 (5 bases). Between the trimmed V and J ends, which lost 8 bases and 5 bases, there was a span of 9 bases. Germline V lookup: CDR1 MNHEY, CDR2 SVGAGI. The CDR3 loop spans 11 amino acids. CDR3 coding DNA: TGTGCCAGCTTCCGGGGGACTGAAGCTTTCTTT. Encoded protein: CASFRGTEAFF.

CDR3 amino acids: CASSVAQAGAGRGYTF. CDR3 sequence (DNA): TGTGCCAGCAGCGTAGCTCAGGCGGGGGCAGGACGTGGCTACACCTTC. The gene calls are TRBV9 and TRBJ1-2; TRBD1 is a possible D gene (6 bases). This CDR3 comprises 16 residues. The germline V gene has CDR1 SGDLS and CDR2 YYNGEE. V lost 0 bases and J lost 7, with 19 bases in between.

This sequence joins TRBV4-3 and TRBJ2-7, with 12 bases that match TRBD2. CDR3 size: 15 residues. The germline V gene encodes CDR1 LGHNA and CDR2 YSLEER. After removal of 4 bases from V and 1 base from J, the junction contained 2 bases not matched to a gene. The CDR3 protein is CASSRTSGGSYEQYF. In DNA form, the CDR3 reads TGCGCCAGCAGCCGAACTAGCGGGGGGTCCTACGAGCAGTACTTC.

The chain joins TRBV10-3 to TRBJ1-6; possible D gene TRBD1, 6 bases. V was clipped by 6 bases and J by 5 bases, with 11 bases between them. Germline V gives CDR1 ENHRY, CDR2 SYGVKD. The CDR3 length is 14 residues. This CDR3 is CAIRATGDNSPLHF. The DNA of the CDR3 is TGTGCCATCAGAGCGACAGGAGATAATTCACCCCTCCACTTT.

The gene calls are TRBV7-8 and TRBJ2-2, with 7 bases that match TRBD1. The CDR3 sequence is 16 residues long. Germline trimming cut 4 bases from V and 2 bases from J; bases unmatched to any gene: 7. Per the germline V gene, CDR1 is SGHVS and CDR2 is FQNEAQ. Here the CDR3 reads CASSSTWTGNTGELFF. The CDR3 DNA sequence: TGTGCCAGCAGCTCCACTTGGACAGGAAACACCGGGGAGCTGTTTTTT.

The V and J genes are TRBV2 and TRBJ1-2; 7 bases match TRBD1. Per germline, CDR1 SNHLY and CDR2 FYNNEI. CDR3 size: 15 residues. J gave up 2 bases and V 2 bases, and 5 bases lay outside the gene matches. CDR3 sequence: CASSEQWGQNYGYTF. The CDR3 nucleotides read TGTGCCAGCAGTGAACAATGGGGACAGAACTATGGCTACACCTTC.

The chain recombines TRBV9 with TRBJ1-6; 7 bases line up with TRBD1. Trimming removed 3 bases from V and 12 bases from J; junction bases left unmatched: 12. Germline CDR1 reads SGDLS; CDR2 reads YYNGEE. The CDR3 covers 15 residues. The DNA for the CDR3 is TGTGCCAGCAGCGAGGGACAGCCGAGTGCTGGACCCCTCCACTTT. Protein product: CASSEGQPSAGPLHF.